Listed here are 25 T cell receptor beta chains from one sample, sequenced in a study of shared clonotypes between healthy human individuals. The naive CD8 population came from CD45RO-negative cells selected for CCR7, without terminally differentiated effector memory CD45RA+ cells. The repertoire was sequenced with immunoSEQ multiplex PCR; TCRdb's copy has only in-frame clones and lacks some. The sample has about 2.1 million clones; roughly 91% are singletons. The sequenced sample consisted of naive CD8+ T cells from PBMCs. These receptors were obtained from a man between 18 and 29 years old in good health. Some clones in this sample may be carry-over from other donors' samples.

About this clone: Other DNA sequences within the sample encode an identical CDR3. The chain uses TRBV28 and TRBJ2-5; D gene unclear. V gave up 0 bases and J gave up 2 bases, with 7 bases separating them. CDR3 length: 14 residues. Germline loops: CDR1 MDHEN, CDR2 SYDVKM. The CDR3 DNA follows: TGTGCCAGCAGTTTATGGGCAAGGCAAGAGACCCAGTACTTC. As protein: CASSLWARQETQYF.

In the case of this clone: This CDR3 is also generated by other DNA sequences in the sample. The J gene is TRBJ1-5, the V gene TRBV7-9; perhaps TRBD1 as D (5 bases). This CDR3 is built from 14 residues. The germline gives CDR1 SEHNR, CDR2 FQNEAQ (reference sequence). V lost 4 bases to trimming and J lost 4 bases, with 11 bases between them. CDR3 in DNA: TGTGCCAGCAGCTCCGGGGGGATAAATCAGCCCCAGCATTTT. It yields the protein CASSSGGINQPQHF.

The chain combines TRBV28 with TRBJ1-2; 8 nucleotides line up with TRBD1. Germline V gene data show CDR1 as MDHEN and CDR2 as SYDVKM. The junction had 8 bases not matched to a gene; V was cut back by 7 bases and J by 4 bases. This CDR3 has 14 residues. DNA of the CDR3: TGTGCCAGCACCCAGGGGGCTTATGGCTATGGCTACACCTTC. Its protein product is CASTQGAYGYGYTF.

The chain employs TRBV21-1 and TRBJ1-1. TRBV21-1 is a known pseudogene. The CDR3 covers 12 residues. The CDR3 is CASSSRWGEAFF. The CDR3 DNA is TGTGCCAGCAGCTCCCGTTGGGGTGAAGCTTTCTTT.

V usage is TRBV11-3 and J usage is TRBJ1-1; the D gene is possibly TRBD1 (5 bases). The germline gives CDR1 SGHNT, CDR2 YENEEA. The CDR3 has 13 amino acids. V was shortened by 0 bases and J by 5 bases, with 7 bases between the two germline ends. CDR3 bases: TGTGCCAGCAGCTTAGAGGGGGAAACTGAAGCTTTCTTT. It yields the protein CASSLEGETEAFF.

The V call is TRBV27, the J call TRBJ2-7, with 7 bases fitting TRBD1. The CDR3 totals 12 residues. Germline values: CDR1 MNHEY, CDR2 SMNVEV (reference sequence). V lost 7 bases, J lost 6 bases, and 6 bases stayed unmatched. The CDR3 sequence is CASMTTGLEQYF. The CDR3 region has the DNA TGTGCCAGCATGACGACAGGGCTCGAGCAGTACTTC.

The V gene is TRBV28, the J gene TRBJ2-1; D ambiguous. Germline V gene data show CDR1 as MDHEN and CDR2 as SYDVKM. This CDR3 spans 17 amino acids. V shed 5 bases and J shed 0 bases, with 17 bases lying between them. CDR3 region: CASSPDPLGSSYNEQFF. The CDR3, as DNA: TGTGCCAGCAGTCCTGATCCACTCGGAAGCTCCTACAATGAGCAGTTCTTC.

The chain recombines TRBV27 with TRBJ2-1; TRBD2 agrees at 8 bases. This CDR3 contains 16 residues. V was pared by 0 bases and J by 1 base, with 2 bases of the junction left unmatched. The germline V gene has CDR1 MNHEY and CDR2 SMNVEV (reference sequence). CDR3 residues: CASSLSTSASYNEQFF. CDR3 in DNA: TGTGCCAGCAGTTTATCGACTAGCGCTTCCTACAATGAGCAGTTCTTC.

To note about this clone: The same CDR3 is also encoded by other DNA sequences in this sample. The chain recombines TRBV28 with TRBJ2-3; 7 bases are shared with TRBD2. J was trimmed by 3 bases and V by 2 bases; bases with no gene match: 2. The CDR3 has 14 amino acids. Germline assignment: CDR1 MDHEN and CDR2 SYDVKM. The CDR3 region has the DNA TGTGCCAGCAGTTTAGCGGGAGAGACAGATACGCAGTATTTT. Translated, it gives CASSLAGETDTQYF.

The chain employs TRBV7-9 and TRBJ1-2, with 10 positions matching TRBD1. This CDR3 is 15 amino acids long. With V trimmed by 4 bases and J by 3 bases, 5 bases remained unmatched. Germline loops: CDR1 SEHNR, CDR2 FQNEAQ (reference sequence). The CDR3 loop is CASSSRDRGDYGYTF. Written as DNA, the CDR3 is TGTGCCAGCAGCTCCCGGGACAGGGGTGACTATGGCTACACCTTC.

Concerning this clone itself: Other DNA sequences within the sample encode an identical CDR3. V and J are TRBV11-2 and TRBJ1-5; D is unclear. The CDR3 has 13 amino acids. Germline CDR1 reads SGHAT; CDR2 reads FQNNGV. Trimming shortened V by 5 bases and J by 4 bases, and 9 bases separated the two germline ends. In nucleotides, the CDR3 is TGTGCCAGCAGCCTTCGAGGGAATCAGCCCCAGCATTTT. Protein sequence: CASSLRGNQPQHF.

This clone was seen a single time. The chain links TRBV6-1 to TRBJ2-7; 12 bases match TRBD2. Germline V lookup: CDR1 MNHNS, CDR2 SASEGT. This CDR3 is built from 13 residues. J gave up 5 bases and V 7 bases, and 3 bases lay outside the gene matches. The CDR3 here is CASIRLAGDEQYF. CDR3 sequence (DNA): TGTGCCAGCATTCGACTAGCGGGAGACGAGCAGTACTTC.

This chain uses TRBV7-3 with TRBJ1-1, with TRBD1 as a possible D gene (5 bases). CDR3 length: 14 amino acids. Germline CDR1 is SGHTA and CDR2 is FQGTGA. The ends were cut back, 1 base at V and 0 bases at J, with 6 bases in the middle. CDR3 in DNA: TGTGCCAGCAGCTTAAGGGGGATGAACACTGAAGCTTTCTTT. Encoded protein: CASSLRGMNTEAFF.

The chain is built from TRBV28 and TRBJ1-5; D remains ambiguous. Germline CDR1 and CDR2: MDHEN and SYDVKM. CDR3 length: 15 amino acids. Trimming stripped 6 bases from V and 2 bases from J, with 14 bases between. DNA of the CDR3: TGTGCCAGCAGCCCCGGCCTTGTGGGCAATCAGCCCCAGCATTTT. Encoded protein: CASSPGLVGNQPQHF.

This clone was detected only once. The chain employs TRBV4-1 and TRBJ2-7; D perhaps matches TRBD2 (7 bases). The CDR3 totals 14 residues. CDR1 and CDR2 (germline): MGHRA, YSYEKL. V dropped 3 bases and J dropped 3 bases, with 12 bases sitting between them. CDR3 DNA sequence: TGCGCCAGCAGCCATCGAGGGGGGGGCTACGAGCAGTACTTC. Translation gives CASSHRGGGYEQYF.

This clone has just one count. The chain combines TRBV7-9 with TRBJ2-1, with TRBD1 matching over 8 bases. The CDR3 loop spans 15 amino acids. The germline CDR1 and CDR2 sequences are SEHNR and FQNEAQ (reference sequence). The V gene end was trimmed by 10 bases and the J gene end by 7 bases; junction bases not matched to a gene: 15. CDR3 bases: TGTGCCATCTCTAACCGGGACAGGAGGTTGAATGAGCAGTTCTTC. This encodes CAISNRDRRLNEQFF.

The V gene is TRBV4-3, the J gene TRBJ2-2; D remains unclear. The CDR3 has 15 amino acids. Trimming pared 0 bases from V and 3 bases from J, leaving 8 bases between. Germline V gene lookup returns CDR1 LGHNA and CDR2 YSLEER. DNA for the CDR3: TGCGCCAGCAGCCAAGAGCGACGTTACACCGGGGAGCTGTTTTTT. Protein sequence: CASSQERRYTGELFF.

CDR3 protein: CASSSSRGGQGEKLFF. CDR3 nucleotide sequence: TGTGCCAGCAGCTCCTCGCGAGGGGGTCAAGGTGAAAAACTGTTTTTT. The chain couples TRBV7-9 to TRBJ1-4, with a tentative D call TRBD1 (6 bases). V lost 4 bases to trimming and J lost 7 bases, with 19 bases between them. This CDR3 region has 16 residues. Germline V CDR1 and CDR2: SEHNR, FQNEAQ (reference sequence).

The genes are TRBV27 and TRBJ1-2; TRBD1 aligns across 7 bases. This CDR3 region has 13 residues. The trim removed 5 bases at V and 4 bases at J, leaving 4 bases unmatched. Germline V lookup: CDR1 MNHEY, CDR2 SMNVEV (reference sequence). The CDR3 protein is CASSPNRGYGYTF. The CDR3 nucleotides read TGTGCCAGCAGTCCCAACAGGGGCTATGGCTACACCTTC.

The rearrangement links TRBV5-6 to TRBJ1-1; no firm D call. Deletions cut 1 base from V and 5 bases from J, with 15 bases between. Germline CDR1 and CDR2: SGHDT and YYEEEE. The CDR3 is 15 amino acids. The CDR3 spells CASSLFSGEPTEAFF. The CDR3 region has the DNA TGTGCCAGCAGCTTGTTCTCCGGAGAGCCTACTGAAGCTTTCTTT. Supplemented by reference TRBV5-6 and TRBJ1-1, the full variable domain reads DAGVTQSPTHLIKTRGQQVTLRCSPKSGHDTVSWYQQALGQGPQFIFQYYEEEERQRGNFPDRFSGHQFPNYSSELNVNALLLGDSALYLCASSLFSGEPTEAFFGQGTRLTVV.

Points on this clone: Other DNA sequences within the sample encode an identical CDR3. This rearrangement joins TRBV5-1 to TRBJ2-1; D is unresolved. This CDR3 is 13 amino acids long. Trimming left V 3 bases short and J 4 bases short, with 8 bases between. Germline CDR1 SGHRS, CDR2 YFSETQ. The CDR3 bases are TGCGCCAGCAGCTCGACTGGTTACAATGAGCAGTTCTTC. Its protein product is CASSSTGYNEQFF. Filled out from reference TRBV5-1 and TRBJ2-1, the complete variable domain reads KAGVTQTPRYLIKTRGQQVTLSCSPISGHRSVSWYQQTPGQGLQFLFEYFSETQRNKGNFPGRFSGRQFSNSRSEMNVSTLELGDSALYLCASSSTGYNEQFFGPGTRLTVL.

Details on this clone: Other DNA sequences in the sample encode the same CDR3. This sequence joins TRBV27 and TRBJ2-5; 7 bases are shared with TRBD2. Germline V lookup: CDR1 MNHEY, CDR2 SMNVEV (reference sequence). This CDR3 contains 14 residues. V was pared by 1 base and J by 2 bases, with 1 base of the junction left unmatched. As DNA, the CDR3 is TGTGCCAGCAGTTTATTGGGGGGGCAAGAGACCCAGTACTTC. Its translation is CASSLLGGQETQYF.

In regard to this clone: Other DNA sequences in the same sample also yield this CDR3. The rearrangement uses TRBV27 and TRBJ2-3, with 11 bases fitting TRBD2. The CDR3 length is 16 residues. J was trimmed by 3 bases and V by 3 bases; bases with no gene match: 5. Germline lookup yields CDR1 MNHEY and CDR2 SMNVEV (reference sequence). The CDR3 spells CASSFLLAGGTDTQYF. In DNA, the CDR3 is TGTGCCAGCAGTTTCCTGCTAGCGGGAGGAACAGATACGCAGTATTTT.

CDR3 residues: CASSQDPLGLQDEQYF. In DNA form, the CDR3 reads TGCGCCAGCAGCCAAGATCCCCTAGGCCTTCAGGACGAGCAGTACTTC. V is TRBV4-3 and J is TRBJ2-7; no definite D call. The CDR3 is 16 amino acids. CDR1 and CDR2 from the germline V gene are LGHNA and YSLEER. The ends were cut back, 0 bases at V and 5 bases at J, with 17 bases in the middle.

The V call is TRBV27, the J call TRBJ2-7, with 7 bases lining up with TRBD1. Trimming at V came to 2 bases and at J to 4 bases, leaving 5 bases not matched to a gene. Germline V gene sequence: CDR1 MNHEY, CDR2 SMNVEV (reference sequence). The CDR3 spans 14 residues. CDR3: CASSLQGVGYEQYF. DNA of the CDR3: TGTGCCAGCAGTTTACAGGGGGTTGGATACGAGCAGTACTTC.